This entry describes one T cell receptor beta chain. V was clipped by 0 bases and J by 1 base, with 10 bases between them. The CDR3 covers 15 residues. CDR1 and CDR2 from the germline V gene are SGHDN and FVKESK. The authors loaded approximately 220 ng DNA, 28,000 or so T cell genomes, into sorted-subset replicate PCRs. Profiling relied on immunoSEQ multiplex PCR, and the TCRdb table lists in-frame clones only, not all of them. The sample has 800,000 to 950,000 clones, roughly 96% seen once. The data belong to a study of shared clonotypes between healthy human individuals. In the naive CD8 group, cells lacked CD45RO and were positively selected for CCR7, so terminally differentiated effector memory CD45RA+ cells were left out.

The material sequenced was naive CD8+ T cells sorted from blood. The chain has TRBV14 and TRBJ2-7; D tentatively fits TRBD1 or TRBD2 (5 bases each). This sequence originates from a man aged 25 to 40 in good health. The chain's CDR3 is CASSQEGRASYEQYF. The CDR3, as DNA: TGTGCCAGCAGCCAAGAGGGGCGGGCTTCCTACGAGCAGTACTTC.